These 28 T cell receptor beta chains came from one sample sequenced in a study of blood T cell repertoires in COVID-19. Some clones are missing from TCRdb's copy, which holds only in-frame ones; the method was immunoSEQ multiplex PCR. The sample holds more than 55,000 clones, 75% to 90% seen once. The specimen sequenced was peripheral blood. These receptors all stem from a woman older than 75 with acute or convalescent COVID-19.

The rearrangement uses TRBV27 and TRBJ1-1; TRBD1 aligns across 7 bases. The CDR3 is made up of 18 amino acids. The germline CDR1 and CDR2 sequences are MNHEY and SMNVEV (reference sequence). The V gene end was trimmed by 5 bases and the J gene end by 1 base; junction bases not matched to a gene: 16. DNA for the CDR3: TGTGCCAGCAGTCCGAGAGGACAGGCGGGCATACGGAACACTGAAGCTTTCTTT. Amino acids: CASSPRGQAGIRNTEAFF.

The V call is TRBV27, the J call TRBJ2-7, with D maybe TRBD2 (7 bases). Germline V gives CDR1 MNHEY, CDR2 SMNVEV (reference sequence). Trimming removed 9 bases from V and 1 base from J, with 16 bases in between. The CDR3 has 14 residues. CDR3 amino acids: CARTLQGGSYEQYF. Here the CDR3 DNA reads TGTGCCAGGACTTTACAGGGAGGGTCCTACGAGCAGTACTTC.

The chain carries TRBV28 and TRBJ1-1, with D unresolved. Looked up from germline, CDR1 is MDHEN and CDR2 is SYDVKM. Trimming took 2 bases from V and 0 from J, leaving 7 bases between them. CDR3 length equals 14 residues. DNA for the CDR3: TGTGCCAGCAGTTTACTAGCCATGAACACTGAAGCTTTCTTT. It translates to CASSLLAMNTEAFF.

This chain uses TRBV3-1 (or the pseudogene TRBV3-2) with TRBJ2-3; 9 positions match TRBD2. Germline CDR1 LGHDT, CDR2 YNNKEL (reference sequence). The CDR3 length is 16 residues. V trimming: 4 bases; J trimming: 4 bases; junction bases outside the gene matches: 9. The DNA of the CDR3 is TGTGCCAGCAGCCGTGGCGGGGGGGTTTTTGCAGATACGCAGTATTTT. Translating it yields CASSRGGGVFADTQYF.

The chain recombines TRBV5-5 with TRBJ2-7; 10 positions match TRBD1. Trimming removed 4 bases from V and 3 bases from J; junction bases left unmatched: 13. CDR3 size: 17 residues. Germline CDR1 SGHKS, CDR2 YYEKEE (reference sequence). The CDR3 spells CASSQDRGAGGSYEQYF. The CDR3 nucleotides are TGTGCCAGCAGCCAGGACAGGGGGGCCGGTGGGAGCTACGAGCAGTACTTC.

The rearrangement joins TRBV27 to TRBJ2-6; the match to TRBD1 covers 8 bases. Germline assignment: CDR1 MNHEY and CDR2 SMNVEV (reference sequence). This CDR3 contains 21 residues. The junction had 23 bases not matched to a gene; V was cut back by 8 bases and J by 2 bases. This CDR3 is CASPVRTPSGGEWAGANVLTF. CDR3 coding DNA: TGTGCCAGCCCGGTCCGGACTCCCTCAGGGGGCGAATGGGCTGGGGCCAACGTCCTGACTTTC.

V is TRBV7-9 and J is TRBJ2-1; D remains ambiguous. V was pared by 0 bases and J by 0 bases, with 6 bases between. Germline CDR1 and CDR2: SEHNR and FQNEAQ (reference sequence). This CDR3 contains 15 residues. This CDR3 is CASSLALSSYNEQFF. In nucleotides, the CDR3 is TGTGCCAGCAGCTTAGCGCTCAGCTCCTACAATGAGCAGTTCTTC.

This clone came up once. V usage is TRBV5-1 and J usage is TRBJ1-1; tentatively, D is TRBD1 (6 bases). The ends were cut back, 6 bases at V and 1 base at J, with 22 bases in the middle. This CDR3 spans 17 amino acids. Germline assignment: CDR1 SGHRS and CDR2 YFSETQ. The CDR3 sequence: CASMYDPAGAGNTEAFF. In nucleotides, the CDR3 is TGCGCCAGCATGTACGATCCAGCAGGGGCCGGGAACACTGAAGCTTTCTTT. The variable domain in full, with the rest retrieved from reference TRBV5-1 and TRBJ1-1, is KAGVTQTPRYLIKTRGQQVTLSCSPISGHRSVSWYQQTPGQGLQFLFEYFSETQRNKGNFPGRFSGRQFSNSRSEMNVSTLELGDSALYLCASMYDPAGAGNTEAFFGQGTRLTVV.

The rearrangement joins TRBV18 to TRBJ1-2; D remains unclear. CDR1 and CDR2 (germline): KGHSH, LQKENI. V was pared by 3 bases and J by 0 bases, with 17 bases between. The CDR3 consists of 17 residues. The CDR3 loop is CASSPGHGLLANYGYTF. CDR3 DNA: TGTGCCAGCTCACCGGGCCACGGACTTTTGGCTAACTATGGCTACACCTTC.

The J gene is TRBJ2-3, the V gene TRBV5-1; no clear D. Trimming took 4 bases from V and 2 from J, leaving 5 bases between them. This CDR3 is built from 12 residues. The germline CDR1 and CDR2 sequences are SGHRS and YFSETQ. In nucleotides, the CDR3 is TGCGCCAGCAGCCAGAACACAGATACGCAGTATTTT. Residues: CASSQNTDTQYF.

The sample holds one count of this clone. The V and J genes are TRBV2 and TRBJ2-3, with TRBD2 matching over 11 bases. J was trimmed by 3 bases and V by 6 bases; bases with no gene match: 5. Germline assignment: CDR1 SNHLY and CDR2 FYNNEI. The CDR3 sequence is 15 residues long. In nucleotides, the CDR3 is TGTGCCAGCAGCCGACTAGCGGGGAAAACAGATACGCAGTATTTT. Its translation is CASSRLAGKTDTQYF.

The table lists this clone with a count of one. The gene calls are TRBV5-1 and TRBJ2-1; 9 nucleotides line up with TRBD2. This CDR3 comprises 14 residues. CDR1 and CDR2 (germline): SGHRS, YFSETQ. V gave up 4 bases and J gave up 10 bases; unmatched junction bases: 9. The CDR3 DNA reads TGCGCCAGCAGCACGCTGCCGACTAGCGGCGAGCAGTTCTTC. Translation: CASSTLPTSGEQFF.

This clone appeared a few times. This chain uses TRBV7-2 with TRBJ2-7; 8 positions match TRBD2. With V trimmed by 5 bases and J by 2 bases, 2 bases remained unmatched. Germline CDR1 and CDR2: SGHTA and FQGNSA. The CDR3 runs to 13 residues. The CDR3 DNA reads TGTGCCAGCAGCGTGACTAGCGCCTACGAGCAGTACTTC. Residues: CASSVTSAYEQYF.

This chain links TRBV6-5 with TRBJ2-3; D is possibly TRBD1 (5 bases). This CDR3 is built from 14 residues. CDR1 and CDR2 from the germline V gene are MNHEY and SVGAGI. The V end lost 6 bases, the J end lost 5 bases, and 15 bases lay between the germline ends. The CDR3 here is CASRDRGGKDTQYF. In DNA form, the CDR3 reads TGTGCCAGCAGGGATAGGGGTGGGAAAGATACGCAGTATTTT.

This chain uses TRBV18 with TRBJ2-7; 10 bases agree with TRBD2. Germline V CDR1 and CDR2: KGHSH, LQKENI. V shed 8 bases, J shed 2 bases, and the junction held 3 bases outside the gene matches. CDR3 length equals 13 residues. The CDR3 loop is CASQAGGTYEQYF. As DNA, the CDR3 is TGTGCCAGCCAAGCGGGAGGGACCTACGAGCAGTACTTC.

This clone came up a few times. The rearrangement uses TRBV2 and TRBJ1-2, with D possibly being TRBD1 (5 bases). The V gene lost 8 bases and the J gene lost 3 bases, with 10 bases spanning the gap. The CDR3 loop spans 12 amino acids. The germline CDR1 and CDR2 sequences are SNHLY and FYNNEI. The CDR3 sequence is CASYRGYYGYTF. Here the CDR3 DNA reads TGTGCCAGCTATCGGGGGTACTATGGCTACACCTTC.

This chain connects TRBV11-2 to TRBJ2-5; 8 nucleotides align to TRBD1. Germline V gene data show CDR1 as SGHAT and CDR2 as FQNNGV. The junction had 16 bases not matched to a gene; V was cut back by 5 bases and J by 5 bases. CDR3 length: 17 residues. The chain's CDR3 is CASSLSVPQGAGETQYF. The CDR3 nucleotides read TGTGCCAGCAGCCTCAGCGTACCTCAGGGGGCGGGGGAGACCCAGTACTTC.

This clone was observed a few times. V is TRBV19 and J is TRBJ1-5; 8 positions match TRBD1. Unmatched junction bases numbered 5, after V lost 4 bases and J lost 6 bases. The CDR3 is made up of 14 amino acids. Germline lookup yields CDR1 LNHDA and CDR2 SQIVND (reference sequence). In nucleotides, the CDR3 is TGTGCCAGTAGTACGGACAGGGTAGGTCAGCCCCAGCATTTT. It translates to CASSTDRVGQPQHF.

This chain connects TRBV3-1 (or the pseudogene TRBV3-2) to TRBJ2-2, with D perhaps matching TRBD1 (5 bases). Deletions cut 7 bases from V and 2 bases from J, with 14 bases between. CDR3 length: 15 amino acids. CDR1 is LGHDT and CDR2 is YNNKEL in the germline V gene (reference sequence). The CDR3 DNA reads TGTGCCAGCACCCTGCTGGGGCTTAACACCGGGGAGCTGTTTTTT. It translates to CASTLLGLNTGELFF.

The chain links TRBV28 to TRBJ1-5, with 8 bases identical to TRBD1. The germline gives CDR1 MDHEN, CDR2 SYDVKM. The CDR3 has 15 amino acids. V shed 4 bases and J 2 bases; nucleotides not matched to a gene: 4. The chain's CDR3 is CASSSTGVGNQPQHF. The CDR3, as DNA: TGTGCCAGCAGTTCGACAGGGGTCGGCAATCAGCCCCAGCATTTT.

The chain has TRBV9 and TRBJ1-2; D uncertain. Trimming left V 6 bases short and J 2 bases short, with 14 bases between. The germline CDR1 and CDR2 sequences are SGDLS and YYNGEE. This CDR3 spans 14 amino acids. CDR3 residues: CASTPPGGNYGYTF. The CDR3 region has the DNA TGTGCCAGCACCCCCCCAGGAGGCAACTATGGCTACACCTTC.

The CDR3 DNA sequence: TGTGCCTGGAGTACACGGACAGGGGGTACTTATGGCTACACCTTC. Its translation: CAWSTRTGGTYGYTF. This chain links TRBV30 with TRBJ1-2; 10 bases match TRBD1. CDR1 and CDR2 (germline): GTSNPN, SVGIG (reference sequence). The V and J ends lost 2 bases and 5 bases, in that order; junction bases with no gene match: 8. CDR3 length: 15 residues.

V gene TRBV5-5 combines with J gene TRBJ2-2, with 7 bases that match TRBD2. V trimming: 1 base; J trimming: 3 bases; junction bases outside the gene matches: 6. The CDR3 has 16 amino acids. CDR1 SGHKS and CDR2 YYEKEE come from the germline V gene (reference sequence). This CDR3 reads CASSLLAGDYTGELFF. DNA for the CDR3: TGTGCCAGCAGCTTGTTGGCGGGAGACTACACCGGGGAGCTGTTTTTT.

The chain combines TRBV27 with TRBJ1-1; tentatively, D is TRBD1 (6 bases). This CDR3 contains 14 residues. Trimming removed 8 bases from V and 0 bases from J, with 13 bases in between. Germline values: CDR1 MNHEY, CDR2 SMNVEV (reference sequence). The CDR3 reads CASRIQGLNTEAFF. CDR3 sequence (DNA): TGTGCCAGCCGAATTCAGGGGTTGAACACTGAAGCTTTCTTT.

The gene calls are TRBV11-2 and TRBJ2-7; TRBD2 aligns across 11 bases. The CDR3 length is 14 residues. In germline, CDR1 is SGHAT, CDR2 FQNNGV. The V gene end was trimmed by 1 base and the J gene end by 6 bases; junction bases not matched to a gene: 2. The DNA for the CDR3 is TGTGCCAGCAGCTTAGGCCTAGCGGGAGGCGAGCAGTACTTC. It specifies CASSLGLAGGEQYF.

This chain joins TRBV5-1 and TRBJ2-1; 7 nucleotides agree with TRBD2. CDR1 is SGHRS, CDR2 YFSETQ, per germline. After removal of 2 bases from V and 12 bases from J, the junction contained 8 bases not matched to a gene. This CDR3 comprises 13 residues. The CDR3 reads CASSLQRGRGQFF. Written as DNA, the CDR3 is TGCGCCAGCAGCTTACAGCGGGGACGGGGGCAGTTCTTC. The whole variable domain, filled in from reference TRBV5-1 and TRBJ2-1, reads KAGVTQTPRYLIKTRGQQVTLSCSPISGHRSVSWYQQTPGQGLQFLFEYFSETQRNKGNFPGRFSGRQFSNSRSEMNVSTLELGDSALYLCASSLQRGRGQFFGPGTRLTVL.

The J gene is TRBJ1-1, the V gene TRBV6-1, with 9 bases aligning to TRBD1. V shed 2 bases, J shed 4 bases, and the junction held 5 bases outside the gene matches. Germline V gene data show CDR1 as MNHNS and CDR2 as SASEGT. The CDR3 spans 15 residues. The CDR3 spells CASSEWGDRATEAFF. The CDR3 DNA sequence: TGTGCCAGCAGTGAATGGGGGGACAGGGCCACTGAAGCTTTCTTT.

The genes are TRBV5-4 and TRBJ1-5; tentative D call: TRBD1 (5 bases). V lost 5 bases and J lost 2, with 11 bases in between. CDR3 length: 14 residues. Germline V gene sequence: CDR1 SGHNT, CDR2 YYREEE (reference sequence). CDR3 in amino acids: CASSMGGGNQPQHF. The CDR3 bases are TGTGCCAGCAGTATGGGGGGGGGCAATCAGCCCCAGCATTTT.